The TCR beta chain described here comes from a study of blood T cell repertoires in COVID-19. Study background: The United States, Italy and Spain were the sources of the acute and convalescent COVID-19 samples.

In this sample, this clone turned up a few times. Here immunoSEQ multiplex PCR was the method, and the copy in TCRdb shows in-frame clones only, minus some. The table has 200,000 to 300,000 clones, around 85% seen once. There are 20 residues in the CDR3. The origin of this receptor is a woman older than 75 with acute or convalescent COVID-19. The rearrangement links TRBV21-1 to TRBJ2-3; the table's D call of TRBD2 was not tested on the DNA. TRBV21-1 is deemed a pseudogene. Sequencing was performed on peripheral blood. CDR3 bases: TGTGCCAGCAGCAAAGTTCATTGGGTAGCGGGGCGCCTTAATCCGGATACGCAGTATTTT. It codes for CASSKVHWVAGRLNPDTQYF.